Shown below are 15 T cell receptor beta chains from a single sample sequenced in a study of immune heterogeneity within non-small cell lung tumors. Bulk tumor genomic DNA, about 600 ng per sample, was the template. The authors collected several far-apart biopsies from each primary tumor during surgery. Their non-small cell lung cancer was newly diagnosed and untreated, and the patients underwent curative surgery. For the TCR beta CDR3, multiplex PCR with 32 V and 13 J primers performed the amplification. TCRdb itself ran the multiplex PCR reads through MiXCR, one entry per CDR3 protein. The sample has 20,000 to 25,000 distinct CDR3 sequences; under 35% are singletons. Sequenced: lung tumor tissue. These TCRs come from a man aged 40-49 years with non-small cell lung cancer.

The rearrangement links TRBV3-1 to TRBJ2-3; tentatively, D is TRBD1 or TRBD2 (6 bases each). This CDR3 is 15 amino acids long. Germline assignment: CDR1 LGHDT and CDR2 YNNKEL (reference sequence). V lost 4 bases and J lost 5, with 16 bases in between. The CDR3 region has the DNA TGTGCCAGCAGCCTTGCCTGGGGGGCCATAGATACGCAGTATTTT. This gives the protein CASSLAWGAIDTQYF.

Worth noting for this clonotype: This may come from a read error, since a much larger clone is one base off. Here the CDR3 DNA reads TGTGCCAGCACACGGGGCGAAGGGGATTCACCCCTCCACTTT. Amino acids: CASTRGEGDSPLHF. V gene TRBV6-1 combines with J gene TRBJ1-6; D perhaps matches TRBD1 (5 bases). Trimming left V 7 bases short and J 8 bases short, with 15 bases between. Germline V gene sequence: CDR1 MNHNS, CDR2 SASEGT. The CDR3 totals 14 residues.

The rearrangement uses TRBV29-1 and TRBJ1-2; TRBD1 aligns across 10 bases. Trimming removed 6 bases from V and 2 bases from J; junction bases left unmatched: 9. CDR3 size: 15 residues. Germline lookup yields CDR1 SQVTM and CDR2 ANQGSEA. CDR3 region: CSVDDRGRMNYGYTF. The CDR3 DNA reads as TGCAGCGTAGATGACAGGGGGCGCATGAACTATGGCTACACCTTC.

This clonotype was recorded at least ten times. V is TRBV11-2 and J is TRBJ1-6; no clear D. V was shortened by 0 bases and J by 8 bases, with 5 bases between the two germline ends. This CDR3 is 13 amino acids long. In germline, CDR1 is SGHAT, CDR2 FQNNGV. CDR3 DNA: TGTGCCAGCAGCTTAGACCCACATTCACCCCTCCACTTT. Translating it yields CASSLDPHSPLHF.

The CDR3 protein is CASSFKRESVSYGTDTQYF. CDR3 DNA: TGTGCCAGCAGCTTTAAGCGGGAGTCCGTGTCATACGGCACAGATACGCAGTATTTT. V and J are TRBV7-6 and TRBJ2-3; TRBD2 matches at 8 bases. V was pared by 3 bases and J by 1 base, with 15 bases of the junction left unmatched. The CDR3 runs 19 residues. Germline assignment: CDR1 SGHVS and CDR2 FNYEAQ.

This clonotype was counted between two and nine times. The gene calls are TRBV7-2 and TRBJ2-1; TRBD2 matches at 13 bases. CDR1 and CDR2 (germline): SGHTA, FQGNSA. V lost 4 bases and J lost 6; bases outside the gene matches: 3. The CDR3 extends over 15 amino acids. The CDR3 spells CASSSWTSGSNEQFF. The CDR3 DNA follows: TGTGCCAGCAGCTCGTGGACTAGCGGGAGCAATGAGCAGTTCTTC.

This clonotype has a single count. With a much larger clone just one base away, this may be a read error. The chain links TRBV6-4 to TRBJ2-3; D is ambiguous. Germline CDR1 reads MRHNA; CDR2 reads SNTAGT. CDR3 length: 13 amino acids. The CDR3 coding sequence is TGTGCCAGCAGTGAATTAAGCACAGATATGCAGTATTTT. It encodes CASSELSTDMQYF.

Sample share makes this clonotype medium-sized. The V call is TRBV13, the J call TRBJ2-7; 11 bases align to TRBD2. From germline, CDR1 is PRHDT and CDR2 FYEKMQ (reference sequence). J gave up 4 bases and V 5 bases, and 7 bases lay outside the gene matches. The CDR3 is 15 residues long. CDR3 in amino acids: CASSAGLAARYEQYF. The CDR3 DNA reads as TGTGCCAGCAGCGCGGGACTAGCGGCAAGATACGAGCAGTACTTC.

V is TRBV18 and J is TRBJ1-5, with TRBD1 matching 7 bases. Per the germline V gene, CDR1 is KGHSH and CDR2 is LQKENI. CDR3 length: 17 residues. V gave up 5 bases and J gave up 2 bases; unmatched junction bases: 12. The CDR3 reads CASSGGRGSSGNQPQHF. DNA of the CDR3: TGTGCCAGCTCAGGGGGCAGGGGGTCTTCGGGCAATCAGCCCCAGCATTTT.

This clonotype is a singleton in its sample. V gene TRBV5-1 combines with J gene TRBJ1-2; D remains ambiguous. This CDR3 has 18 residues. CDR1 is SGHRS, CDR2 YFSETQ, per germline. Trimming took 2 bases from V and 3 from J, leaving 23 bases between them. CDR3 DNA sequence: TGCGCCAGCAGCTTAATATTCGGAGAGGCGAATTCGGACTATGGCTACACCTTC. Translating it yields CASSLIFGEANSDYGYTF.

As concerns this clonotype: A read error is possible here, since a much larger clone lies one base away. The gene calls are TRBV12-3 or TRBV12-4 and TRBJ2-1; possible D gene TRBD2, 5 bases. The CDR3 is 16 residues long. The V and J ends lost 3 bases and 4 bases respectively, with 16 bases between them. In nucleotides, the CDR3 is TGTGCCAGCAGTTTCCGCGAGAGGGCCGGGTACAATGAGCAGTTCTTC. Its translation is CASSFRERAGYNEQFF.

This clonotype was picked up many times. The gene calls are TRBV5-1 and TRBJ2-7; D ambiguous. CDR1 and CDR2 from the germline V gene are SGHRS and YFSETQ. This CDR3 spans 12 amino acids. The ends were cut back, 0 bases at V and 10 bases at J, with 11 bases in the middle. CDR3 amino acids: CASSLAGRDQYF. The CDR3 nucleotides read TGCGCCAGCAGCTTGGCCGGGCGCGACCAGTACTTC.

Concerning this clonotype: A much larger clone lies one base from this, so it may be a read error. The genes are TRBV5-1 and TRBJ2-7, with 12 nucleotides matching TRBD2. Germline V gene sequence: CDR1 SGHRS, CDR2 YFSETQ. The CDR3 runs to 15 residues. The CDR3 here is CASSYSSGRADEHYF. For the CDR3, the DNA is TGCGCCAGCAGCTACTCTAGCGGGAGGGCCGACGAGCATTACTTC.

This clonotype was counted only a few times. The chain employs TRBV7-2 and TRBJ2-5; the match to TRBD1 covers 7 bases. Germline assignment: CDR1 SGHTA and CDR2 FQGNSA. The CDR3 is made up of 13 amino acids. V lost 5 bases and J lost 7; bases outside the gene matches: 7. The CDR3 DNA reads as TGTGCCAGCAGCCCAGACAGGGATGGGACCCAGTACTTC. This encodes CASSPDRDGTQYF.

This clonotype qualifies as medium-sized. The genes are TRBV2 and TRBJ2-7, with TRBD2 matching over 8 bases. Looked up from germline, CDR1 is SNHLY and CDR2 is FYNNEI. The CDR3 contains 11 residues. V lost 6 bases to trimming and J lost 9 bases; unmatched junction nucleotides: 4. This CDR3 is CASRTSARQYF. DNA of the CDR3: TGTGCCAGCAGGACTAGCGCGAGGCAGTACTTC.